This T cell receptor (beta chain) was recovered during a study of identical twins. Study outcomes and limitations: Sharing of beta out-of-frame sequences by twins showed a weaker excess. Abundant beta clonotypes from cord blood bore fewer insertions; memory repertoires lacked this pattern. Invariant MAIT and iNKT cells are populations that could partly confound zero-insertion analyses.

Unique molecular identifiers were present on the cDNA, which also gained a universal primer site by template switching. TCRdb reanalysed the 5' RACE reads using MiXCR and keeps one entry per CDR3 protein. The sample lists some 900,000 distinct CDR3 sequences, roughly 12% seen once, with around 1.5% in the top ten. Germline values: CDR1 SGDLS, CDR2 YYNGEE. Trimming left V 0 bases short and J 10 bases short, with 20 bases between. The CDR3 has 16 amino acids. This clonotype came up a few times. Its antigen remains unidentified. A further study also used this sample, focusing on yellow fever vaccine responses in identical twins.

Sequencing used PBMCs. This TCR was recovered from a woman younger than 35 in good health. The chain uses TRBV9 and TRBJ2-1; D gene unclear. CDR3 amino acids: CASSVGTLLALGEQFF. The CDR3 nucleotides read TGTGCCAGCAGCGTAGGAACCCTACTTGCCCTGGGGGAGCAGTTCTTC.